This T cell receptor beta chain was recorded in a study of Graves' ophthalmopathy and Graves' hyperthyroidism. This clonotype has ten or more counts. Amplification from RNA transcripts yielded the TCR beta CDR3 regions. First-round RT-PCR used HTBI primers; second-round multiplex PCR followed. MiXCR, run by TCRdb on the multiplex PCR reads, gives a single entry per CDR3 protein. The table shows about 400,000 distinct CDR3 sequences, with about 18% occurring only once. V lost 4 bases, J lost 0 bases, and 24 bases lay in between. CDR1 and CDR2 (germline): MNHNY, SVGAGI (reference sequence). There are 20 residues in the CDR3.

The sample was peripheral blood. This sequence originates from a woman younger than 30 with Graves' ophthalmopathy. The chain has TRBV6-6 and TRBJ2-2; D is possibly TRBD2 (6 bases). For the CDR3, the DNA is TGTGCCAGCAGTTCGGGTTTTGACGGGAGAATATCAGCGAACACCGGGGAGCTGTTTTTT. Amino acid sequence: CASSSGFDGRISANTGELFF.